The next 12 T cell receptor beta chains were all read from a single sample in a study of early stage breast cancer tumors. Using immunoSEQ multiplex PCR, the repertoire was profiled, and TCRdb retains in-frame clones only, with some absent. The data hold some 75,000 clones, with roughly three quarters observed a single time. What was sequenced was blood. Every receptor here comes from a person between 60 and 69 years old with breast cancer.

The CDR3 nucleotides are TGTGCCAGCAGCTTCCAGGGGGCTCGCGGAAATGAGCAGTTCTTC. It encodes CASSFQGARGNEQFF. The chain combines TRBV7-2 with TRBJ2-1, with 8 bases fitting TRBD1. The J segment lost 7 bases and the V segment lost 3 bases, leaving 8 bases of the junction unmatched. Germline V CDR1 and CDR2: SGHTA, FQGNSA. The CDR3 runs 15 residues.

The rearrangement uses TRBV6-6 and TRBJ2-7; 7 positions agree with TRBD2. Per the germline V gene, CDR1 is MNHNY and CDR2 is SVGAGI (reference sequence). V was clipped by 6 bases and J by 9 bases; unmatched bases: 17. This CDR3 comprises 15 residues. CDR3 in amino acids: CASRSYGLADGGQYF. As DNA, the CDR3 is TGTGCCAGCAGAAGTTACGGCCTAGCGGATGGGGGGCAGTACTTC.

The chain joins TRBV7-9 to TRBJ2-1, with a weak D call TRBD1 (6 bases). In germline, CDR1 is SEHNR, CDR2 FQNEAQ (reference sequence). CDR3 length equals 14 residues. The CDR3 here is CASRASGARGEQFF. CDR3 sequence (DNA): TGTGCTAGCCGGGCCTCAGGGGCTCGGGGTGAGCAGTTCTTC.

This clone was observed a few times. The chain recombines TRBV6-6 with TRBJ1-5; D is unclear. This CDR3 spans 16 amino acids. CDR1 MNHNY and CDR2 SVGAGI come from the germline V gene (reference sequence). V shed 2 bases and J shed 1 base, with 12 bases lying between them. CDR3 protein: CASSYPSLRSNQPQHF. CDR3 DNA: TGTGCCAGCAGTTACCCTTCCCTGAGGAGCAATCAGCCCCAGCATTTT.

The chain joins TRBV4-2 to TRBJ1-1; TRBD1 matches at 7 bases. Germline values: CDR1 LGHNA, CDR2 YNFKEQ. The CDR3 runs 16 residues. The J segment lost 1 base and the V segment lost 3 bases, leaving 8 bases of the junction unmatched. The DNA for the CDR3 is TGTGCCAGCAGCCACGAAGCGGGACAGAAGAACACTGAAGCTTTCTTT. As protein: CASSHEAGQKNTEAFF.

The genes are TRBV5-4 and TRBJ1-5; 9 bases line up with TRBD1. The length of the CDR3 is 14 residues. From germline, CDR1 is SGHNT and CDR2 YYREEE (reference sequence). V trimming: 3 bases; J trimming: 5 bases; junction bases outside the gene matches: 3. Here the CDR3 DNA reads TGTGCCAGCAGCTCACAGGGGGCTGATCAGCCCCAGCATTTT. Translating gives CASSSQGADQPQHF.

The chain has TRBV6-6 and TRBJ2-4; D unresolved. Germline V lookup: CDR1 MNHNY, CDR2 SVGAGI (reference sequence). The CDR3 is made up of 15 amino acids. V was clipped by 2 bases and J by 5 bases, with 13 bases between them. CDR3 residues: CASSYLRGRENIQYF. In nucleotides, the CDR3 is TGTGCCAGCAGTTACCTCAGAGGCCGTGAAAACATTCAGTACTTC.

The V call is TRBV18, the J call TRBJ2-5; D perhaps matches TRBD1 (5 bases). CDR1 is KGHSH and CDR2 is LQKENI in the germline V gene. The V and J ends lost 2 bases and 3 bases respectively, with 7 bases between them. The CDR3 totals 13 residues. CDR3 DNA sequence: TGTGCCAGCTCACCATTAGGGGAAGAGACCCAGTACTTC. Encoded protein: CASSPLGEETQYF.

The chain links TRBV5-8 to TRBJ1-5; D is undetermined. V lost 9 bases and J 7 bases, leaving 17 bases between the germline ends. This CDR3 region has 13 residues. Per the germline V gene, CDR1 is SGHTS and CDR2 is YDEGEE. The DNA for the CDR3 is TGTGCCACCTCTCCCTTTGGAGACCAGCCCCAGCATTTT. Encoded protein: CATSPFGDQPQHF.

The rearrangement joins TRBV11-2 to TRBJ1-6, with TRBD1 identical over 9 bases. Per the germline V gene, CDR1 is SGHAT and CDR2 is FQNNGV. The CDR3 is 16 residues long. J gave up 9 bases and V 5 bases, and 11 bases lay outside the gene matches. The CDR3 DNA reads TGTGCCAGCAGCCCAAACCGACAGGGGGTTGGTTCACCCCTCCACTTT. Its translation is CASSPNRQGVGSPLHF. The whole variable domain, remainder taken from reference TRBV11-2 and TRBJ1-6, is EAGVAQSPRYKIIEKRQSVAFWCNPISGHATLYWYQQILGQGPKLLIQFQNNGVVDDSQLPKDRFSAERLKGVDSTLKIQPAKLEDSAVYLCASSPNRQGVGSPLHFGNGTRLTVT.

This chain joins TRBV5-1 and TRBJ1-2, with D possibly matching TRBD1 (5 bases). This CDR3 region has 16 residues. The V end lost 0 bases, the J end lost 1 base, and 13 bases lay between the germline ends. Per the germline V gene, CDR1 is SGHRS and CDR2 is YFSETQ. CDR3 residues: CASSLEYGDSNYGYTF. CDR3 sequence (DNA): TGCGCCAGCAGCTTGGAATATGGAGACAGTAACTATGGCTACACCTTC.

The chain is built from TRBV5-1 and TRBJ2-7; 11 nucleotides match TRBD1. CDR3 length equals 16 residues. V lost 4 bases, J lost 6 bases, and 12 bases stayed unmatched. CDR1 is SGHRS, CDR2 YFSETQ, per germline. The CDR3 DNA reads TGCGCCAGCAGCCGAGGGACAGGGGGAACTCTTAGCGAGCAGTACTTC. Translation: CASSRGTGGTLSEQYF. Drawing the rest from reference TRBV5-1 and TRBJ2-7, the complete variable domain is KAGVTQTPRYLIKTRGQQVTLSCSPISGHRSVSWYQQTPGQGLQFLFEYFSETQRNKGNFPGRFSGRQFSNSRSEMNVSTLELGDSALYLCASSRGTGGTLSEQYFGPGTRLTVT.